These 7 T cell receptor beta chains were all obtained from the same sample, sequenced in a study of CD8 T cells in Susac syndrome. RNA totalling about 0.45 to 1 ug underwent reverse transcription with random hexamers. TCRdb analysed the immunoSEQ multiplex PCR reads with MiXCR anew, one entry per CDR3 protein. The sample lists 150,000 to 200,000 distinct CDR3 sequences, approximately 94% occurring once. The sequenced material came from CD4+ T cells from PBMCs. Source of these receptors: a human donor with Susac syndrome.

This clonotype has only one observation. The gene calls are TRBV3-1 and TRBJ2-3; 7 bases are a match to TRBD1. Germline V gene sequence: CDR1 LGHDT, CDR2 YNNKEL (reference sequence). The CDR3 has 13 amino acids. V lost 10 bases, J lost 2 bases, and 6 bases stayed unmatched. The CDR3 region is CATEGQSTDTQYF. The DNA of the CDR3 is TGTGCCACCGAGGGACAGTCCACAGATACGCAGTATTTT.

The rearrangement uses TRBV5-4 and TRBJ2-5, with D maybe TRBD2 (5 bases). From germline, CDR1 is SGHNT and CDR2 YYREEE (reference sequence). This CDR3 has 13 residues. Deletions cut 3 bases from V and 3 bases from J, with 9 bases between. The CDR3 region has the DNA TGTGCCAGCAGCTCTAGCCGGGAAGAGACCCAGTACTTC. Translation: CASSSSREETQYF.

This chain links TRBV20-1 with TRBJ2-5; 8 positions match TRBD2. Germline V gene lookup returns CDR1 DFQATT and CDR2 SNEGSKA (reference sequence). The CDR3 length is 14 residues. Trimming removed 6 bases from V and 1 base from J; junction bases left unmatched: 7. CDR3 residues: CSADGRGSQETQYF. CDR3 bases: TGCAGTGCCGACGGGAGGGGGAGCCAAGAGACCCAGTACTTC.

CDR3 nucleotide sequence: TGTGCCAGCAGCGTAGGAGGGACGGGTTACACCGGGGAGCTGTTTTTT. Translated, it gives CASSVGGTGYTGELFF. This chain connects TRBV9 to TRBJ2-2; possibly TRBD1 or TRBD2 for D (5 bases each). The CDR3 runs 16 residues. Per germline, CDR1 SGDLS and CDR2 YYNGEE. V shed 0 bases and J shed 3 bases, with 12 bases lying between them.

The V call is TRBV14, the J call TRBJ2-1; 12 bases fit TRBD2. CDR3 length: 21 amino acids. V lost 4 bases to trimming and J lost 1 base; unmatched junction nucleotides: 17. Germline V gene lookup returns CDR1 SGHDN and CDR2 FVKESK. The CDR3 is CASSPLLPWTSGARSYNEQFF. DNA of the CDR3: TGTGCCAGCAGCCCCCTACTTCCTTGGACTAGCGGGGCCAGGTCCTACAATGAGCAGTTCTTC.

V and J are TRBV2 and TRBJ2-3; D tentatively fits TRBD1 or TRBD2 (6 bases each). CDR3 length: 13 amino acids. Germline V CDR1 and CDR2: SNHLY, FYNNEI. V lost 6 bases to trimming and J lost 9 bases, with 16 bases between them. The CDR3 bases are TGTGCCAGCAGCGGTTACAGGGAGGAGACGCAGTATTTT. It yields the protein CASSGYREETQYF.

The chain uses TRBV5-1 and TRBJ2-5, with D uncertain. The V and J ends lost 4 bases and 5 bases respectively, with 15 bases between them. CDR3 size: 14 residues. The germline gives CDR1 SGHRS, CDR2 YFSETQ. The CDR3 DNA reads TGCGCCAGCAGCCCGGACCCCAATGGGGAGACCCAGTACTTC. As protein: CASSPDPNGETQYF.